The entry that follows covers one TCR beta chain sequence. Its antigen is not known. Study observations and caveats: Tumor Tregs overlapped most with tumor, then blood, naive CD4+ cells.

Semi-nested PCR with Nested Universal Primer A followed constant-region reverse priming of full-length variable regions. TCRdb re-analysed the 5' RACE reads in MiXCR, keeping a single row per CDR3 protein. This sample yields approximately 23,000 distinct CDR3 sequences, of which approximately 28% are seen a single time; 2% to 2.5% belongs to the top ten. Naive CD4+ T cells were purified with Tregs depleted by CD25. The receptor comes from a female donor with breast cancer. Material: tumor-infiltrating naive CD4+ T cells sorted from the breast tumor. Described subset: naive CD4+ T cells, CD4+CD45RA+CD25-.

CDR3 region: CSAREGVSEQYF. The CDR3 region has the DNA TGCAGTGCCCGGGAGGGAGTGTCCGAGCAGTACTTC. This rearrangement joins TRBV20-1 to TRBJ2-7, with 8 bases aligning to TRBD2. Germline CDR1 is DFQATT and CDR2 is SNEGSKA (reference sequence). The V gene end was trimmed by 6 bases and the J gene end by 6 bases; junction bases not matched to a gene: 7. The CDR3 is 12 amino acids.